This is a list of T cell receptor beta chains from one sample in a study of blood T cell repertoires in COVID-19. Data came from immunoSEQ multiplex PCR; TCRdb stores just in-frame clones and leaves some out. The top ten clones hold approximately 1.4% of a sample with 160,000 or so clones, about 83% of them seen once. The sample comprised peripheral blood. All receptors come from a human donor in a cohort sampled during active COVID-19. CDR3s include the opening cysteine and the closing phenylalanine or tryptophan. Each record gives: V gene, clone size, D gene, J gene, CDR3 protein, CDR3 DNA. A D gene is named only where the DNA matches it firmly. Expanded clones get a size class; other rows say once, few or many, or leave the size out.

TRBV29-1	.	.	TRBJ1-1	CSVVTGRNTEAFF	TGCAGCGTAGTGACAGGAAGAAACACTGAAGCTTTCTTT
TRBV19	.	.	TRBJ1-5	CASSIPSNQPQHF	TGTGCCAGTAGTATCCCGTCCAATCAGCCCCAGCATTTT
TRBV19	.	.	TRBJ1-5	CASKGGSGNQPQHF	TGTGCCAGTAAGGGGGGGTCTGGCAATCAGCCCCAGCATTTT
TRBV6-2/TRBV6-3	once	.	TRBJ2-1	CASSYSDGNYNEQFF	TGTGCCAGCAGTTACTCCGACGGGAACTACAATGAGCAGTTCTTC
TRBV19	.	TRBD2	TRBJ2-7	CASSHGLAGGYEQYF	TGTGCCAGTAGTCACGGACTAGCGGGAGGGTACGAGCAGTACTTC
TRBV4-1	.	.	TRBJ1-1	CASSQGQNTEAFF	TGCGCCAGCAGCCAAGGACAGAACACTGAAGCTTTCTTT
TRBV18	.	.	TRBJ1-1	CASSALHSGVNTEAFF	TGTGCCAGCTCGGCACTTCATTCAGGGGTTAACACTGAAGCTTTCTTT
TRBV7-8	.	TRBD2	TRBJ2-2	CASSRGASGNTGELFF	TGTGCCAGCAGCCGTGGGGCTAGCGGGAACACCGGGGAGCTGTTTTTT
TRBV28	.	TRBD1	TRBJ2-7	CASSLTTGGPYEQYF	TGTGCCAGCAGTTTAACGACAGGGGGCCCCTACGAGCAGTACTTC
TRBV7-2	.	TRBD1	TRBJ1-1	CASSPRQGGTNTEAFF	TGTGCCAGCAGCCCTCGACAGGGCGGCACGAACACTGAAGCTTTCTTT
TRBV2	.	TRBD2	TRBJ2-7	CASKPTSGGREQYF	TGTGCCAGCAAACCTACTAGCGGGGGAAGGGAGCAGTACTTC
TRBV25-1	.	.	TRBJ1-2	CASSEGRGGGGYTF	TGTGCCAGCAGTGAAGGAAGGGGAGGGGGAGGCTACACCTTC
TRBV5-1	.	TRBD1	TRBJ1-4	CASSRQGGNEKLFF	TGCGCCAGCAGCCGACAGGGCGGTAATGAAAAACTGTTTTTT
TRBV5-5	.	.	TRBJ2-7	CASSRDSYEQYF	TGTGCCAGCAGCCGTGACAGCTACGAGCAGTACTTC
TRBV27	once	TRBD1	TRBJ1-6	CASSLMRSGTGRNSPLHF	TGTGCCAGCAGTTTAATGCGAAGTGGGACAGGACGTAATTCACCCCTCCACTTT
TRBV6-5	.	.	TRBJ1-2	CASSYPQGANYGYTF	TGTGCCAGCAGTTACCCACAGGGAGCAAACTATGGCTACACCTTC
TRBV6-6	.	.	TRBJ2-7	CASSPLADYGYEQYF	TGTGCCAGCAGCCCCCTGGCGGACTATGGCTACGAGCAGTACTTC
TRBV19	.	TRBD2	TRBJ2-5	CASITSGSWETQYF	TGTGCCAGTATTACTAGCGGGAGCTGGGAGACCCAGTACTTC
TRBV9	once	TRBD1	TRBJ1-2	CASSADRGRLGYTF	TGTGCCAGCAGTGCAGACAGGGGGCGATTGGGCTACACCTTC
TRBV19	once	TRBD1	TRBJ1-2	CASSGDRGDYGYTF	TGTGCCAGTAGTGGGGACAGGGGTGACTATGGCTACACCTTC
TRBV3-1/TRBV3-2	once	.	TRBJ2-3	CASSLTSSTDTQYF	TGTGCCAGCAGCCTGACTAGTAGCACAGATACGCAGTATTTT
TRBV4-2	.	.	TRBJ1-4	CASSQESAGNNEKLFF	TGTGCCAGCAGCCAAGAATCCGCGGGTAATAATGAAAAACTGTTTTTT
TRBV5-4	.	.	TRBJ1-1	CASSHTGNTEAFF	TGTGCCAGCAGCCACACAGGGAACACTGAAGCTTTCTTT
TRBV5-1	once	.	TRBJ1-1	CASSFSFQLEAFF	TGCGCCAGCAGCTTCTCGTTCCAACTTGAAGCTTTCTTT
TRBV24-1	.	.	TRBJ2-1	CATSGAEDSYNEQFF	TGTGCCACTAGCGGAGCGGAAGACTCCTACAATGAGCAGTTCTTC
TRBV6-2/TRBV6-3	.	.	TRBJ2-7	CASSYPSGQDEQYF	TGTGCCAGCAGTTACCCCTCAGGTCAGGATGAGCAGTACTTC
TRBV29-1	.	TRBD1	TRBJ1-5	CSVETGGNQPQHF	TGCAGCGTTGAGACAGGGGGTAATCAGCCCCAGCATTTT